The present TCR beta chain was sequenced within a study of cytomegalovirus exposure and HLA in healthy donors (dated by TCRdb to about 2017). Context from the whole study: A later analysis indicated that the 95 to 150 validation repertoires were generated on the platform also employed for the roughly 730 repertoires of the first cohort. To predict cytomegalovirus infection status, the study brought together high-throughput TCR immunosequencing, statistical association of individual TCRs with disease status, and machine learning. A separate validation cohort of over a hundred different subjects was used in addition to the 666-subject first cohort. The study aimed to test whether cataloging public T cell receptors could reveal signatures of past pathogen exposure. What the study reported, not specific to this receptor: The study listed 164 TCR beta chains as associated with cytomegalovirus. Of the cluster scores, 85% to 95% were above 0 in a later analysis, which found that TCRs clustered in the first cohort also tended to co-occur in the 120 validation repertoires. A later analysis had no HLA typing for the validation cohort, so co-occurrence there was scored across all 130 or so repertoires. Cytomegalovirus status was reported to be diagnosed by the classifier with high specificity and sensitivity in both the original and validation cohorts. Most TCR sequences were observed very rarely across donors, whereas some public TCRs were present in many individuals. A few of the identified cytomegalovirus-associated TCR beta chains were confirmed in vitro to be specific for cytomegalovirus antigens. The authors suggested that the approach could potentially be generalized to other disease states and immunological phenotypes.

The donors were included in the validation cohort of over a hundred subjects, a group kept apart from the approximately 650-subject first cohort. The library came from the immunoSEQ multiplex PCR assay. Under the source paper's analysis protocol: A statistical classification framework was built to diagnose cytomegalovirus status from the catalog of TCR beta chain sequences. TCRdb took over this immuneACCESS table, retaining in-frame rearrangements with V and J assigned. Such tables are incomplete; in checked studies, under half of the missing clones stem from an unresolved V gene, and the remainder is unexplained. That table supplies the V and J calls and clone size; D and trimming were determined from the DNA. This sample comprises 190,000 or so clones, 80% to 85% of them detected only once. Around 2.8% of the sample is taken by the ten largest. From the cysteine through the phenylalanine, the CDR3 covers 14 amino acids. The kept DNA is CDR3 alone, 42 bases in frame from the first base. V and J lose 10 bases and 7 bases, and a span of 17 bases separates them. In the germline V gene, CDR1 corresponds to SNHLY and CDR2 to FYNNEI.

With regard to this clone: The target of this receptor is not known. Base qualities were left out, and no much larger clone turns up one base away.

The chain couples TRBV2 to TRBJ1-6, with a weak D call of TRBD1 (6 bases match). The source of this sequence is a woman under 30 in good health and CMV-seropositive. The sample was PBMCs. The nucleotides are TGTGCCACTAAGACAGGCGCCATCAATTCACCCCTCCACTTT. Its protein product is CATKTGAINSPLHF.